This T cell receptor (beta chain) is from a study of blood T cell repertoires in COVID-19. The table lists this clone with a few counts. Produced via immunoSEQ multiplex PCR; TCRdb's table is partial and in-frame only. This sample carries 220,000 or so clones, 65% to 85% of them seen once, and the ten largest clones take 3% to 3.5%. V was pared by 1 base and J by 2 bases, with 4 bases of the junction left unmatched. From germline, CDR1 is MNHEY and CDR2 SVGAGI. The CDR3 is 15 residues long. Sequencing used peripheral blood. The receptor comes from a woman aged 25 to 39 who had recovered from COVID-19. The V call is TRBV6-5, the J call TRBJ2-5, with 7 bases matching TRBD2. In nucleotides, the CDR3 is TGTGCCAGCAGTTACTTAGCGGGCATGCAAGAGACCCAGTACTTC. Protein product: CASSYLAGMQETQYF.